This entry describes one TCR beta chain. These data belong to a study of blood T cell repertoires in COVID-19. Study-wide context: Both acute and convalescent COVID-19 samples were obtained from the United States, Italy and Spain. In each case, the material was cDNA or gDNA derived from T cells, B-cell-depleted T cells, or PBMCs.

In the original processing: Quantification of nucleated cells was approximated via reference gene primer amplification. The repertoire was sequenced with immunoSEQ multiplex PCR; TCRdb's copy has only in-frame clones and lacks some. That table supplies the V and J calls and clone size; D and trimming were determined from the DNA. The table records some 100,000 clones, 80% of them present only once. Sample: peripheral blood. The clonotype comes from a human donor in a cohort sampled during active COVID-19.

The CDR3 protein is CASRGQTPEQYF. The CDR3 DNA sequence: TGCGCCAGCAGGGGACAGACTCCCGAGCAGTACTTC. The rearrangement joins TRBV5-1 to TRBJ2-7, with 7 positions matching TRBD1. Germline V gene sequence: CDR1 SGHRS, CDR2 YFSETQ. Trimming took 5 bases from V and 6 from J; bases not matched to a gene: 5. This CDR3 contains 12 residues.